This is a list of T cell receptor beta chains from one sample in a study of ipilimumab plus nivolumab after autologous stem cell transplantation. Profiling relied on immunoSEQ multiplex PCR, and the TCRdb table lists in-frame clones only, not all of them. The sample lists about 47,000 clones; nearly 90% were seen once. Sequencing used PBMCs, obtained in a trial of ipilimumab plus nivolumab as post-transplant consolidation. The receptors here all came from a male donor with multiple myeloma. The CDR3 runs from the conserved cysteine through the conserved F or W. D genes are given only for firm matches. Size is stated for part of the rows, as once, few or many counts, or as a class when the clone is expanded.

TRBJ1-5	TRBD1	-	TRBV9	CASSPTGQGHQPQHF
TRBJ1-1	-	-	TRBV5-4	CASSLYRPNTEAFF
TRBJ2-7	TRBD2	-	TRBV9	CASSALHGTSGYEQYF
TRBJ2-7	TRBD2	-	TRBV10-1	CASSDAGGLDEQYF
TRBJ2-5	TRBD2	-	TRBV9	CASSVSGREFETQYF
TRBJ1-5	-	-	TRBV4-1	CASSQGGYGQPQHF
TRBJ2-1	-	-	TRBV11-2	CASSLTAPKPYEQFF
TRBJ2-3	-	-	TRBV7-2	CASSLRASTDTQYF
TRBJ2-5	-	-	TRBV5-1	CASSLAFRETQYF
TRBJ1-3	-	-	TRBV5-1	CASSSGTDSGNTIYF
TRBJ2-3	TRBD2	-	TRBV28	CASSFPRLAGATDTQYF
TRBJ1-5	-	-	TRBV21-1	CASPGQVHQPQHF
TRBJ1-2	-	-	TRBV7-9	CASSLEDTRGYTF
TRBJ1-5	-	-	TRBV2	CATKPGQNQPQHF
TRBJ1-5	TRBD1	-	TRBV6-1	CASSEAGTASDSNQPQHF
TRBJ2-5	-	once	TRBV18	CASSLRERETQYF
TRBJ2-3	TRBD1	-	TRBV6-1	CASVPGGPDTQYF
TRBJ2-7	-	-	TRBV4-2	CASSQVNPYEQYF
TRBJ1-3	-	-	TRBV28	CASSSTVYGNTIYF
TRBJ1-4	-	-	TRBV10-3	CAISASATNEKLFF
TRBJ2-7	-	-	TRBV27	CASSPALVGLGYEQYF
TRBJ2-5	-	once	TRBV7-9	CASSLAPDRETQYF
TRBJ2-7	-	once	TRBV29-1	CSATGKSSYEQYF
TRBJ1-5	-	-	TRBV19	CASSWGRIHNQPQHF
TRBJ2-7	-	-	TRBV6-5	CASSPGQPSFYEQYF
TRBJ2-3	TRBD2	once	TRBV9	CASSVASGGTDTQYF
TRBJ1-4	-	-	TRBV7-9	CASAGTLSEKLFF
TRBJ2-5	-	-	TRBV18	CASSGSPSETQYF
TRBJ1-4	TRBD1	-	TRBV6-1	CASSGTENEKLFF